This record concerns one T cell receptor (beta chain) sequence. The antigen it recognizes is unknown. No per-base quality is available; no much larger clone lies one base away. This entry belongs to a study of shared clonotypes between healthy human individuals (dated by TCRdb to the early 2020s). Study-wide context: The cohort comprised a couple of women and a few men aged 18 to 49 years. Per donor, leukapheresis produced somewhere between about 0.8 and 9 billion PBMCs. For each donor, three plates each were used for CD4 naive and CD4 memory, two plates were used for CD8 naive, and one plate was used for CD8 memory. The study deeply sequenced blood TCR repertoires of roughly five healthy adults to estimate repertoire size and the extent of clonotype sharing between individuals. Different laboratories and diverse techniques were used to prepare libraries and sequence TCR repertoires, to increase sequencing depth and limit assay-specific biases.

CD8 naive samples consisted of CD45RO-negative cells that were positively selected for CCR7, yielding a CD45RA+CCR7+ population without TemRA cells. The donors were healthy, HIV-negative adults with no recently reported acute infections or vaccinations. All donors were Caucasian adults living in Nashville, Tennessee, USA. Blood was obtained by leukapheresis, after which PBMCs were separated by Ficoll-Histopaque density gradient centrifugation and cryopreserved in liquid nitrogen vapor phase. Analytical flow cytometry was used to check the purity and quantity of each magnetically sorted T cell population. Genomic DNA was isolated from each sorted fraction and quantified by UV absorbance on a Nanodrop 2000c. The CDR3 numbers 15 residues from cysteine through phenylalanine. Only the CDR3 region is kept as DNA, spanning 45 bases read in frame from base 1. V gives up 3 bases and J gives up 6 bases, and the segment between their germline ends measures 15 bases. The germline V gene yields ENHRY for CDR1 and SYGVKD for CDR2.

What the authors observed across the whole study: The small number of donors limited the genetic and exposure-history diversity represented. Compared with non-shared clonotypes, clonotypes shared by all four sorted-subset donors had higher generation probabilities. When a handful of donors were compared, the shared fraction of clonotypes was about 5% for naive CD4, approximately 3.3% for naive CD8, 2.3% for memory CD4, and less than 0.45% for memory CD8. Even with the large sequencing depth, rarefaction of the sorted-subset datasets indicated that sequencing was incomplete. Sampling was restricted to blood, and TCR repertoires in tissue are likely to differ from TCR repertoires in blood. Pairwise subsampling indicated that sequencing depth was expected to affect the degree of clonotype sharing among donors. Estimated clonotype richness was generally larger for naive than for memory subsets.

Using the deep immunoSEQ assay, TCR CDR3 regions were amplified from genomic DNA by multiplex PCR. Genomic DNA extracted from each cell subset was distributed evenly over all wells of several immunoSEQ 96-well plates, and each plate served as one replicate. For sorted subsets, approximately 0.2 ug of genomic DNA, equivalent to about 30,000 T cell genomes, went into each replicate PCR. The purified libraries were quantified using a Qubit 3.0 fluorometer, sized with a Bioanalyzer 2100, and then quantified again using the KAPA Library Quantification kit. A separate single-read 150-cycle Illumina NextSeq 550 flow cell was used to sequence each immunoSEQ 96-well plate. As for how the authors treated the data: Because the immunoSEQ output included only junctional sequences and no quality scores, the filtering could not be the same as the filtering used for full-length reads. To assign V/J genes and CDR3, sequences were annotated using PyIR, a Python wrapper for IgBLAST v1.9, with IMGT germline references. Reads with weak V/J assignments (E-value above 1e-6), missing CDR3, stop codons, out-of-frame junctions, or ambiguous translated residues were removed. A V3J clonotype was defined by an identical inferred V gene, J gene, and CDR3 amino acid sequence. The percentage overlap between two repertoires was calculated by dividing the number of shared unique clonotypes by the size of the smaller repertoire. Repertoire richness was assessed with RTK rarefaction, the Chao1 estimator, and Recon v2.1 estimates of unobserved clonotypes. OLGA was used to compute generation probabilities for all TCRbeta clonotypes that the gDNA method yielded from a few donors. The clones in this table, taken by TCRdb from immuneACCESS, are in-frame only. Not every clone is retained; where verified, under half of the shortfall comes from an unresolved V gene, and the cause of the rest is unknown. V and J calls plus clone size are reproduced from that table; the DNA served to infer D and trimming. Present in this sample are about 2,100,000 clones, 90% to 95% of which were seen just once. Under 2% of the sample comes from the top ten.

The V and J segments used are TRBV10-3 and TRBJ2-1; the D segment is perhaps TRBD1 or TRBD2, each sharing 6 matched bases. The sequencing sample was made of naive CD8+ T cells from PBMCs. The sample's cell subset or site label, decoded: CD45RA+CCR7+. The TCR was taken from a man between 18 and 35 years old in good health. Some clones in this sample may be carry-over from other donors' samples. The bases read TGTGCCATCAGTGAAGAACTAGGGGGGCTCAATGAGCAGTTCTTC. This encodes CAISEELGGLNEQFF.